The clone carrying this T cell receptor (beta chain) was detected a few times. This record belongs to a study of blood T cell repertoires in COVID-19. Whole-study context: Donors in the United States, Italy and Spain gave samples during acute or convalescent COVID-19. T cells, B-cell-depleted T cells, or PBMCs supplied cDNA or gDNA.

Methods used by the authors: The assay estimated nucleated cells by amplifying reference gene primers. Generated by immunoSEQ multiplex PCR, the TCRdb table keeps only in-frame clones and is missing some. The V and J calls and clone size were taken over from that table, and D and trimming were inferred from the DNA. The sample holds tens of thousands of clones, approximately 82% seen once. This receptor was identified in an elderly woman with acute or convalescent COVID-19. Sequencing used peripheral blood.

The CDR3 region has the DNA TGTGCCAGCAGCCCCTCCCCGGGACGGGGGTCATATGGCTACACCTTC. As protein: CASSPSPGRGSYGYTF. J is TRBJ1-2 and V is TRBV7-9, with a tentative D call TRBD1 (5 bases). The length of the CDR3 is 16 residues. Per germline, CDR1 SEHNR and CDR2 FQNEAQ (reference sequence). The ends were cut back, 5 bases at V and 5 bases at J, with 21 bases in the middle. The full variable domain, with the rest looked up from reference TRBV7-9 and TRBJ1-2, is DTGVSQNPRHKITKRGQNVTFRCDPISEHNRLYWYRQTLGQGPEFLTYFQNEAQLEKSRLLSDRFSAERPKGSFSTLEIQRTEQGDSAMYLCASSPSPGRGSYGYTFGSGTRLTVV.